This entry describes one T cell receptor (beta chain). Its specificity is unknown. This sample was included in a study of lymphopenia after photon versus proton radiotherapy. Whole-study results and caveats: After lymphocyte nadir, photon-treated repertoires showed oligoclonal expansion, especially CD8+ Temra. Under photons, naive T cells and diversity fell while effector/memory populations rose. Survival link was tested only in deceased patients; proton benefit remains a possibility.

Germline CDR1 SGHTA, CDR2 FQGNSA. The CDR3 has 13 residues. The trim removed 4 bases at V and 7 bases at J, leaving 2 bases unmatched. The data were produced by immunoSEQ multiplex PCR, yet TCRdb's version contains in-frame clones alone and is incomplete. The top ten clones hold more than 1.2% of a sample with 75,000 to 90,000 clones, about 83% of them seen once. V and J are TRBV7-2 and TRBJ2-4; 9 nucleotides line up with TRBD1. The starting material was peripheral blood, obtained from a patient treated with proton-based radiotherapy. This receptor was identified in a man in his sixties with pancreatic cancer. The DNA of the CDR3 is TGTGCCAGCAGCTACGACAGGGGGAACATTCAGTACTTC. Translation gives CASSYDRGNIQYF.